The following is a T cell receptor beta chain sequence with its context. This sample is drawn from a study of cytomegalovirus exposure and HLA in healthy donors. Germline CDR1 SGHVS, CDR2 FNYEAQ. The V and J ends lost 2 bases and 3 bases respectively, with 14 bases between them. The CDR3 consists of 15 residues. The PCR made use of 60 Vbeta and 13 Jbeta primers. Data came from immunoSEQ multiplex PCR; TCRdb stores just in-frame clones and leaves some out. This sample carries approximately 100,000 clones, with 0.59% going to the ten biggest clones. What was sequenced was PBMCs. The chain recombines TRBV7-6 with TRBJ2-7; D might be TRBD1 (6 bases). This clonotype was obtained from a man in his fifties or sixties in good health and CMV-seronegative. CDR3 DNA sequence: TGTGCCAGCAGCTTAACAGGGTCAGGCGACTACGAGCAGTACTTC. This codes for CASSLTGSGDYEQYF.